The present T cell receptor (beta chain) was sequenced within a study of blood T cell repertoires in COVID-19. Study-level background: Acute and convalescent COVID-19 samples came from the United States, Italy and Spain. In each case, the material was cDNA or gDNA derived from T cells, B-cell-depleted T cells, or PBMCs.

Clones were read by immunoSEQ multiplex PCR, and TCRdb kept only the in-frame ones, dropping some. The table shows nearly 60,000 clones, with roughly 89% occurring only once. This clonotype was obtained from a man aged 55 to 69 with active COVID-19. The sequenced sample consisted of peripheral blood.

This CDR3 reads CAIGAGAHTDTQYF. The CDR3 bases are TGTGCCATCGGGGCGGGGGCCCACACAGATACGCAGTATTTT. This rearrangement joins TRBV10-3 to TRBJ2-3, with D perhaps TRBD2 (7 bases). V lost 8 bases and J lost 2, with 14 bases in between. Looked up from germline, CDR1 is ENHRY and CDR2 is SYGVKD. CDR3 length equals 14 residues.